Listed here are 15 T cell receptor beta chains from one sample, sequenced in a study of T cell responses to AZD1222 COVID-19 vaccine. The protocol was immunoSEQ multiplex PCR, while the TCRdb copy is restricted to in-frame clones and leaves out a portion. This sample carries more than 50,000 clones, roughly 90% of them seen once, and the ten largest clones take around 5%. Sequencing was performed on peripheral blood, taken on day 0 of AZD1222 vaccination. Receptors were obtained from an adult in good health.

This sequence joins TRBV7-2 and TRBJ1-2, with 7 nucleotides matching TRBD1. With 0 bases clipped from V and 5 bases from J, the junction kept 0 bases outside the gene matches. This CDR3 contains 13 residues. Germline V CDR1 and CDR2: SGHTA, FQGNSA. In nucleotides, the CDR3 is TGTGCCAGCAGCTTAGCGGGACAGTATGGCTACACCTTC. It encodes CASSLAGQYGYTF.

For the CDR3, the DNA is TGTGCCAGCAGCCCGAGACAGGAGGCGAGAGACACTGAAGCTTTCTTT. Protein sequence: CASSPRQEARDTEAFF. The chain recombines TRBV11-2 with TRBJ1-1, with D perhaps matching TRBD1 (6 bases). V was trimmed by 5 bases and J by 3 bases, leaving 19 bases between them. CDR1 and CDR2 (germline): SGHAT, FQNNGV. This CDR3 comprises 16 residues.

The chain uses TRBV5-4 and TRBJ2-7; possibly TRBD2 for D (7 bases). V was cut by 4 bases and J by 6 bases, with 14 bases left in between. Germline lookup yields CDR1 SGHNT and CDR2 YYREEE (reference sequence). The length of the CDR3 is 13 residues. The CDR3 region is CASSRGGRGEQYF. CDR3 nucleotides: TGTGCCAGCAGCAGGGGGGGCAGGGGCGAGCAGTACTTC.

The J gene is TRBJ1-6, the V gene TRBV3-1 (or the pseudogene TRBV3-2), with D unresolved. Germline V gene data show CDR1 as LGHDT and CDR2 as YNNKEL (reference sequence). The CDR3 contains 14 residues. V shed 0 bases and J shed 6 bases, with 6 bases lying between them. CDR3 bases: TGTGCCAGCAGCCAAGACTACAGTAATTCACCCCTCCACTTT. Its translation is CASSQDYSNSPLHF.

The CDR3 spells CATSSQTSAWETQYF. The CDR3 DNA is TGTGCCACCAGCTCACAGACTAGCGCATGGGAGACCCAGTACTTC. The chain uses TRBV15 and TRBJ2-5; 8 bases are shared with TRBD2. The length of the CDR3 is 15 residues. V dropped 5 bases and J dropped 5; count of bases not matched to a gene: 10. CDR1 and CDR2 from the germline V gene are LNHNV and YYDKDF (reference sequence). Combining the CDR3 with reference TRBV15 and TRBJ2-5 gives the whole variable domain DAMVIQNPRYQVTQFGKPVTLSCSQTLNHNVMYWYQQKSSQAPKLLFHYYDKDFNNEADTPDNFQSRRPNTSFCFLDIRSPGLGDTAMYLCATSSQTSAWETQYFGPGTRLLVL.

The V gene is TRBV6-5, the J gene TRBJ1-3; possible D gene TRBD1, 6 bases. Trimming shortened V by 10 bases and J by 3 bases, and 16 bases separated the two germline ends. The CDR3 loop spans 14 amino acids. Looked up from germline, CDR1 is MNHEY and CDR2 is SVGAGI. In DNA, the CDR3 is TGTGCCACAGGGGAGGGCTATAATGGAAACACCATATATTTT. As protein: CATGEGYNGNTIYF.

This chain uses TRBV7-6 with TRBJ1-2; D uncertain. In germline, CDR1 is SGHVS, CDR2 FNYEAQ. V lost 3 bases, J lost 7 bases, and 12 bases lay in between. The CDR3 is made up of 13 amino acids. The CDR3 spells CASSFSPRGGYTF. As DNA, the CDR3 is TGTGCCAGCAGCTTTTCCCCCCGGGGTGGCTACACCTTC. The complete variable domain, with remaining parts taken from reference TRBV7-6 and TRBJ1-2, reads GAGVSQSPRYKVTKRGQDVALRCDPISGHVSLYWYRQALGQGPEFLTYFNYEAQQDKSGLPNDRFSAERPEGSISTLTIQRTEQRDSAMYRCASSFSPRGGYTFGSGTRLTVV.

The rearrangement uses TRBV9 and TRBJ1-5; TRBD1 is a possible D gene (6 bases). With 3 bases removed from V and 1 base from J, the gap between germline ends came to 11 bases. Germline V gene sequence: CDR1 SGDLS, CDR2 YYNGEE. The CDR3 contains 15 residues. As DNA, the CDR3 is TGTGCCAGCAGCGGGGGGGCCGACAGCAATCAGCCCCAGCATTTT. Translated, it gives CASSGGADSNQPQHF.

The genes are TRBV5-1 and TRBJ2-2; 10 bases align to TRBD1. The germline gives CDR1 SGHRS, CDR2 YFSETQ. The CDR3 length is 17 residues. Trimming cost V 2 bases and J 6 bases; bases outside gene matches: 10. For the CDR3, the DNA is TGCGCCAGCAGCTTTGGCCTGACAGGGGGCGCGGCCGGGGAGCTGTTTTTT. Translated, it gives CASSFGLTGGAAGELFF.

The V call is TRBV9, the J call TRBJ1-1, with D maybe TRBD1 (5 bases). This CDR3 contains 14 residues. Germline lookup yields CDR1 SGDLS and CDR2 YYNGEE. V was shortened by 2 bases and J by 4 bases, with 12 bases between the two germline ends. In DNA, the CDR3 is TGTGCCAGCAGCGTGGGGACCGACGGCACTGAAGCTTTCTTT. The encoded protein is CASSVGTDGTEAFF.

This chain's CDR3 is CASRVGTENTEAFF. The CDR3 DNA sequence: TGTGCCAGCAGGGTGGGGACGGAGAACACTGAAGCTTTCTTT. The chain couples TRBV28 to TRBJ1-1, with D possibly TRBD1 on 5 matching bases. Germline CDR1 and CDR2: MDHEN and SYDVKM. V lost 6 bases, J lost 1 base, and 12 bases lay in between. CDR3 length equals 14 residues.

The chain combines TRBV19 with TRBJ1-5; the match to TRBD1 covers 7 bases. The J segment lost 3 bases and the V segment lost 10 bases, leaving 12 bases of the junction unmatched. This CDR3 comprises 15 residues. CDR1 and CDR2 (germline): LNHDA, SQIVND (reference sequence). CDR3 region: CATKGGTGANQPQHF. For the CDR3, the DNA is TGTGCCACCAAGGGGGGAACAGGGGCCAATCAGCCCCAGCATTTT.

This clone showed up just a few times. This chain connects TRBV15 to TRBJ1-1; 7 nucleotides agree with TRBD1. Unmatched junction bases numbered 7, after V lost 1 base and J lost 8 bases. The CDR3 covers 14 residues. CDR1 and CDR2 (germline): LNHNV, YYDKDF (reference sequence). DNA for the CDR3: TGTGCCACCAGCAGAGGCGAGAGGACAGGAGAAGCTTTCTTT. This codes for CATSRGERTGEAFF.

The CDR3 reads CASSYDRVYTEAFF. DNA for the CDR3: TGTGCCAGCAGTTATGACAGGGTATACACTGAAGCTTTCTTT. V and J are TRBV6-6 and TRBJ1-1; TRBD1 matches 7 bases. The CDR3 consists of 14 residues. V was pared by 3 bases and J by 3 bases, with 4 bases of the junction left unmatched. CDR1 is MNHNY and CDR2 is SVGAGI in the germline V gene (reference sequence).

The V gene is TRBV5-1, the J gene TRBJ2-5; either TRBD1 or TRBD2 may supply D (5 bases each). This CDR3 region has 15 residues. The V end was cut by 0 bases, the J end by 4 bases, with 13 bases between. CDR1 and CDR2 (germline): SGHRS, YFSETQ. CDR3: CASSLARGSGETQYF. As DNA, the CDR3 is TGCGCCAGCAGCTTGGCGAGGGGATCGGGAGAGACCCAGTACTTC.